This record looks at one T cell receptor (beta chain) sequence and its context. The target antigen is unknown. Between the trimmed V and J ends, which lost 3 bases and 8 bases, there was a span of 8 bases. Germline loops: CDR1 WNHNN, CDR2 SYGVQD (reference sequence). The CDR3 runs 13 residues. The sample comes from a study of neoadjuvant anti-PD-1 for oral cavity cancer. At the level of the study: Non-progressing patients received a fourth nivolumab dose near day 43, then surgery on days 50-56. Overall study results and limits: Higher pretreatment blood Treg/Th17 ratios correlated with higher pretreatment blood and lower post-treatment tumor TCRbeta clonality.

Most PBMC samples had approximately 440 ng input DNA in six replicates. Libraries were prepared by immunoSEQ multiplex PCR; TCRdb keeps only in-frame clonotypes and omits some of them. The table shows 30,000 to 35,000 clones, with about 86% occurring only once. These oral cavity squamous cell carcinomas were HPV-negative and locally advanced. J is TRBJ1-6 and V is TRBV10-1; D remains ambiguous. The TCR originated in a person aged 35-79 years with oral cavity squamous cell carcinoma. The sample was PBMCs, taken before nivolumab (anti-PD-1) treatment. The CDR3 coding sequence is TGCGCCAGCAGTGATACGTTAGATTCACCCCTCCACTTT. It yields the protein CASSDTLDSPLHF.